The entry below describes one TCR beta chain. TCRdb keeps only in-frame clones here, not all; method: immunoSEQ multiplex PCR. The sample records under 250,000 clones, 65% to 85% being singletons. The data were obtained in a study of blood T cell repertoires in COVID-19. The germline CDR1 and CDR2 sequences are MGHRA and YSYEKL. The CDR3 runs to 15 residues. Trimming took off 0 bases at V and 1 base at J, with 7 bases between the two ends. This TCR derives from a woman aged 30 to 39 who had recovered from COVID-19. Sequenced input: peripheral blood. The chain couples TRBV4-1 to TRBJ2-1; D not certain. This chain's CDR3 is CASSQDDLSYNEQFF. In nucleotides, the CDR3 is TGCGCCAGCAGCCAAGATGACTTATCCTACAATGAGCAGTTCTTC.